This T cell receptor beta chain was sequenced in a study of shared clonotypes between healthy human individuals. Splitting the CD4+ cells yielded a CD45RA+ naive subset and a CD45RA-negative memory subset. Measured with immunoSEQ multiplex PCR; TCRdb has only the in-frame clones, and not every one. The data hold over a million clones, with 70% to 80% observed a single time. Sequencing was done on a sample of memory CD4+ T cells sorted from blood. Subset denoted: CD45RA-negative fraction. The sequence was collected from a man between 18 and 35 years old in good health.

The CDR3 DNA follows: TGTGCCATCAGTGTAGGGGACAGGGCGGACGAGCAGTACTTC. Its translation: CAISVGDRADEQYF. The rearrangement joins TRBV10-3 to TRBJ2-7; TRBD1 matches 9 bases. The germline gives CDR1 ENHRY, CDR2 SYGVKD. The CDR3 has 14 residues. Trimming cost V 4 bases and J 5 bases; bases outside gene matches: 6.